The clone carrying this T cell receptor (beta chain) appeared a few times. Its antigen is undetermined. Germline V gene sequence: CDR1 SGHNT, CDR2 YYREEE (reference sequence). The CDR3 loop spans 13 amino acids. V was trimmed by 7 bases and J by 7 bases, leaving 12 bases between them. The authors reverse transcribed all of the isolated RNA, so sequencing captured expressed TCRB transcripts. Clones were sequenced by immunoSEQ multiplex PCR, and TCRdb holds only the in-frame ones, with some missing. This table has 600,000 to 700,000 clones, 10% to 15% appearing once. This specimen belongs to a study of beta chain features in type 1 diabetes. Study-wide points: There was a moderate but significant shortening of TCRB CDR3s in all four CD4+ subsets of Type 1 diabetes patients.

The specimen was naive CD4+ T cells from blood. The clonotype originates from a young man with type 1 diabetes. The rearrangement links TRBV5-4 to TRBJ1-6, with a tentative D call TRBD1 (5 bases). This CDR3 is CASAGTENSPLHF. CDR3 nucleotides: TGTGCCAGCGCCGGGACCGAGAATTCACCCCTCCACTTT.